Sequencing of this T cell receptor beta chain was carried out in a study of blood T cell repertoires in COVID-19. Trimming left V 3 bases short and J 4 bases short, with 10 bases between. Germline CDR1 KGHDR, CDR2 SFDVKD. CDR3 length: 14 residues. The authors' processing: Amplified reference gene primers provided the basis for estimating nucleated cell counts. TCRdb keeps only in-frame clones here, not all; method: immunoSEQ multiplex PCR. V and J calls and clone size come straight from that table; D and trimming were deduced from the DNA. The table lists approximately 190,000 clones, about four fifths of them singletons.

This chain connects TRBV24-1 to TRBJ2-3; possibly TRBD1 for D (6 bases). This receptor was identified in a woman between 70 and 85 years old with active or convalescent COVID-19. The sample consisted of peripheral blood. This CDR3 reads CATSDTGWPDTQYF. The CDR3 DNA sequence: TGTGCCACCAGTGATACAGGGTGGCCAGATACGCAGTATTTT.